This TCR beta chain was found in a study of T-cell reconstitution after alpha-beta-depleted transplantation in children (dated by TCRdb to about 2016). Concerning the study at large: Using TCR repertoire profiling, the study followed T-cell immune reconstitution in a quantitative way in children after TCRalphabeta/CD19-depleted allogeneic hematopoietic cell transplantation.

This clonotype was seen more than once but under ten times. Its antigen has not been determined. Per-base qualities were not stored, and no clone one base away is much larger. What this sample's treatment or condition label stands for: allogeneic hematopoietic cell transplantation with graft depleted of TCRalphabeta T cells and CD19 B cells. Transplant recipients were children who received TCRalphabeta/CD19-depleted allogeneic hematopoietic cell grafts. The library came from PCR. The instrument given in TCRdb is Illumina HiSeq 2500. Molecular barcoding was employed in the preparation of TCR libraries, with unique molecular identifiers being used to normalize TCRbeta repertoire quantification. TCRdb passed the public sequencing reads through fastp at Q25 and MiXCR, retaining productive beta sequences. Rows are combined by CDR3 protein, so each entry shows the most common genes and DNA. A total of 55,000 to 85,000 distinct CDR3 sequences appear in this sample, about a tenth of them only once. Clones ranked in the top ten supply roughly 13% of the sample.

The germline V gene (reference sequence) specifies GTSNPN as CDR1 and SVGIG as CDR2. V is cut back by 2 bases and J by 7 bases, with 10 bases in the junction unmatched. From the cysteine through the phenylalanine, the CDR3 covers 14 amino acids. Only the CDR3 DNA stays, 42 bases, in frame from base 1. Points the paper makes about the study in general: Over subsequent months, a decline in hyperexpanded clone frequencies was noted, and after one year, T-cell counts and TCRbeta diversity were mostly ascribed to newly produced T cells. The apparently early alphabetaT-cell count recovery about two months after transplant was reportedly dependent on only several hundred rapidly expanded clones derived from non-depleted graft cells. The high TCRbeta diversity at day 60 in some patients was ascribed to recipient T cells and intrathymic progenitors that had survived conditioning.

The chain was built from TRBV30 and TRBJ2-5; a stretch of 7 junction bases matches TRBD2. The sample was PBMCs, taken before TCRalphabeta/CD19-depleted stem cell transplant. The receptor was derived from a boy aged 10-17 years with acute myeloid leukemia, due to receive a stem cell transplant. The DNA reads TGTGCCTGGAGTTTGGCGGGAGATTGGGTGACCCAGTACTTC. Its translation is CAWSLAGDWVTQYF.